This TCR beta chain stems from a study of shared clonotypes between healthy human individuals. Notes on the study in general: Relative to their counterparts shared across all four donors, non-shared clonotypes exhibited diminished generation probabilities.

The deep-level immunoSEQ assay was used. The data were produced by immunoSEQ multiplex PCR, yet TCRdb's version contains in-frame clones alone and is incomplete. The sample consists of roughly 300,000 clones, around 86% of them appearing once. Remarks on this clone: As yet, its antigen is unknown.

V was pared by 0 bases and J by 5 bases, with 16 bases between. This CDR3 has 16 residues. CDR1 is SNHLY, CDR2 FYNNEI, per germline. The sequence was obtained from a man younger than 35 in good health. Sequencing was performed on memory CD8+ T cells sorted from blood. Subset specified: CD45RO+ cells pooled with CCR7-negative TemRA cells. The rearrangement joins TRBV2 to TRBJ1-2; D is perhaps TRBD1 (5 bases). CDR3 protein: CASSEAWRQNLYGYTF. Written as DNA, the CDR3 is TGTGCCAGCAGTGAAGCTTGGAGACAGAACCTTTATGGCTACACCTTC.